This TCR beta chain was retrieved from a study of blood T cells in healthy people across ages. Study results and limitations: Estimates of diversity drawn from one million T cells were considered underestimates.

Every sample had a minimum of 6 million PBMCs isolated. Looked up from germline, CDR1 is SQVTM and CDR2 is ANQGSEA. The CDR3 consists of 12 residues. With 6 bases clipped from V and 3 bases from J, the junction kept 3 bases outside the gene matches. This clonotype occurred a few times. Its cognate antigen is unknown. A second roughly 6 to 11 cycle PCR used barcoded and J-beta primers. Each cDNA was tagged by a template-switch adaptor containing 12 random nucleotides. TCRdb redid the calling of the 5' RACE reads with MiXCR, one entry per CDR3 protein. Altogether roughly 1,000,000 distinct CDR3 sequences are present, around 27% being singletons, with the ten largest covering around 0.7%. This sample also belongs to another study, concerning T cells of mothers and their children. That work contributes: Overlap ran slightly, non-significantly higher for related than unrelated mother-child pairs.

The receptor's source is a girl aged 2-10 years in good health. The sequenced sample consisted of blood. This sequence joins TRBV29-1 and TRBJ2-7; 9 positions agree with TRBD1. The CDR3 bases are TGCAGCGTAATGACAGGGGGCTACGAGCAGTACTTC. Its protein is CSVMTGGYEQYF.